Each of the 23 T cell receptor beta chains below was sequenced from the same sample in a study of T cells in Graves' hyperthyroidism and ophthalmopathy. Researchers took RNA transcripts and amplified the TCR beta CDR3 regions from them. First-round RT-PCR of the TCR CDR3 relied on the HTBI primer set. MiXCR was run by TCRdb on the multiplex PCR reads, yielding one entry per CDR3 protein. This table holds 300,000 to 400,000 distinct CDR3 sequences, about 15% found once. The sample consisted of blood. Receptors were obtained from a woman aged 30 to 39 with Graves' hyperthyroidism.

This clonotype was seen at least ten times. DNA of the CDR3: TGTGCCAGCAGTTACTCCAGTGGGTTACGCGAGCAGTACTTC. This codes for CASSYSSGLREQYF. The genes are TRBV6-6 and TRBJ2-7; D remains unclear. The germline gives CDR1 MNHNY, CDR2 SVGAGI (reference sequence). There are 14 residues in the CDR3. The V end lost 0 bases, the J end lost 6 bases, and 12 bases lay between the germline ends.

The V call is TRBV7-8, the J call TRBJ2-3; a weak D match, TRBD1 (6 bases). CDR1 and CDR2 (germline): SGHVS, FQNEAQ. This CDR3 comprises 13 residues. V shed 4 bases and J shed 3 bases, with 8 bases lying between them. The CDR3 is CASSSGQTDTQYF. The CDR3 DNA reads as TGTGCCAGCAGCTCCGGACAGACAGATACGCAGTATTTT.

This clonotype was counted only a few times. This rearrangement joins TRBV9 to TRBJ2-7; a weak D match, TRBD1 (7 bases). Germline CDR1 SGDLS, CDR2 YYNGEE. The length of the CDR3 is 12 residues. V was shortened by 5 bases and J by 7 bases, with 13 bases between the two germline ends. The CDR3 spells CASSGRGDEQYF. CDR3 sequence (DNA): TGTGCCAGCAGTGGCAGGGGGGATGAGCAGTACTTC.

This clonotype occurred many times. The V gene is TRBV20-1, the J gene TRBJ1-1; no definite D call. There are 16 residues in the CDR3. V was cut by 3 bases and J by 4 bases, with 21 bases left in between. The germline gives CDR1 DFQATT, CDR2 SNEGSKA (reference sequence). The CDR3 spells CSASFIQSGIGTEAFF. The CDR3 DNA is TGCAGTGCTAGTTTCATCCAGAGCGGCATAGGCACTGAAGCTTTCTTT.

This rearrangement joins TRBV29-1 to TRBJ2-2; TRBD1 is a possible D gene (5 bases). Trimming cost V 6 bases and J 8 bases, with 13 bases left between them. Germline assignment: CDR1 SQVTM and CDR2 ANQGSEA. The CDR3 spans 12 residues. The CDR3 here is CSVGELEGELFF. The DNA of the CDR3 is TGCAGCGTAGGGGAACTGGAGGGGGAGCTGTTTTTT.

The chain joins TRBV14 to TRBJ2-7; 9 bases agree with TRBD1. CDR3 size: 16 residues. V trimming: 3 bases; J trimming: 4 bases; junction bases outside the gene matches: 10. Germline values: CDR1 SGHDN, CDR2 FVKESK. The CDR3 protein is CASSHGIPGQGYEQYF. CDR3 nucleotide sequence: TGTGCCAGCAGCCATGGGATTCCGGGACAGGGTTACGAGCAGTACTTC. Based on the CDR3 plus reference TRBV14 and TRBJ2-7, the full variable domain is EAGVTQFPSHSVIEKGQTVTLRCDPISGHDNLYWYRRVMGKEIKFLLHFVKESKQDESGMPNNRFLAERTGGTYSTLKVQPAELEDSGVYFCASSHGIPGQGYEQYFGPGTRLTVT.

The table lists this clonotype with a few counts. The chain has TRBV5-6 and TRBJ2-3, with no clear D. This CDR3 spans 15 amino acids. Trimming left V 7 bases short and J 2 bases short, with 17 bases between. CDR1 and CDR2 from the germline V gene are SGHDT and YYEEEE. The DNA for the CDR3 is TGTGCCAGCCGCAGGTGGACCCCACCCACAGATACGCAGTATTTT. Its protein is CASRRWTPPTDTQYF. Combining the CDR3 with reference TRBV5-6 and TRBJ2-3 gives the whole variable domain DAGVTQSPTHLIKTRGQQVTLRCSPKSGHDTVSWYQQALGQGPQFIFQYYEEEERQRGNFPDRFSGHQFPNYSSELNVNALLLGDSALYLCASRRWTPPTDTQYFGPGTRLTVL.

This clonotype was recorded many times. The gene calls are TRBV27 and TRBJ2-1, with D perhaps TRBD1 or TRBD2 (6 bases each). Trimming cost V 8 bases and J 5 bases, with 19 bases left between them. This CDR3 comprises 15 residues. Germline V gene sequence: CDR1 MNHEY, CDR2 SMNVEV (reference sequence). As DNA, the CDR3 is TGTGCCAGCCGAACCGGGGGCGGGCCTCACAATGAGCAGTTCTTC. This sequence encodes CASRTGGGPHNEQFF.

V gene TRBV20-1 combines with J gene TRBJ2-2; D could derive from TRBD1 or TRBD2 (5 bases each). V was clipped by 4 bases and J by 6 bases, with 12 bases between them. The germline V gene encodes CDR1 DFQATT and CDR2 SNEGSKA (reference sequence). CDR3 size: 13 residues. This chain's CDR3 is CSAKGDEAGELFF. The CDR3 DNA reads TGCAGTGCTAAAGGGGACGAGGCCGGGGAGCTGTTTTTT.

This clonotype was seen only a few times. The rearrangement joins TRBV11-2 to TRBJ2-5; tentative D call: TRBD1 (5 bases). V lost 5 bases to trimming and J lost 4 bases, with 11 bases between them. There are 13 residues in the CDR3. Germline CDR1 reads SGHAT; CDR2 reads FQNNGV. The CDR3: CASSRPQGETQYF. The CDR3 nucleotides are TGTGCCAGCAGCCGACCCCAGGGAGAGACCCAGTACTTC.

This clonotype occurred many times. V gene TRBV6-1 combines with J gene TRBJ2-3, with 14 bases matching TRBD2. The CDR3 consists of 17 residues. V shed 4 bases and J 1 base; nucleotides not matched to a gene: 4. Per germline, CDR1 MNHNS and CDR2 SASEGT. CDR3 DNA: TGTGCCAGCAGTGCCTCGGGACTAGCGGGAGGCACAGATACGCAGTATTTT. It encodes CASSASGLAGGTDTQYF.

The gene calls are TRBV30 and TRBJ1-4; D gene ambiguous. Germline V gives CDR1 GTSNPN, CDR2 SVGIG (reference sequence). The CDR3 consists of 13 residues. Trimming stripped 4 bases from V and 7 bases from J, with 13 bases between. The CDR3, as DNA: TGTGCCTGGACCGAAGGATGGGGTGAAAAACTGTTTTTT. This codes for CAWTEGWGEKLFF. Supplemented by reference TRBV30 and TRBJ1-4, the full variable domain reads SQTIHQWPATLVQPVGSPLSLECTVEGTSNPNLYWYRQAAGRGLQLLFYSVGIGQISSEVPQNLSASRPQDRQFILSSKKLLLSDSGFYLCAWTEGWGEKLFFGSGTQLSVL.

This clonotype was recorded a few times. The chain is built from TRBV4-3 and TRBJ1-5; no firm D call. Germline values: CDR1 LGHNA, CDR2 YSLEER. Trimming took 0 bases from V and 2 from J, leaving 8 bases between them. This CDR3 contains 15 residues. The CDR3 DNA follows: TGCGCCAGCAGCCAAGATGGTAGCGGCAATCAGCCCCAGCATTTT. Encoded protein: CASSQDGSGNQPQHF.

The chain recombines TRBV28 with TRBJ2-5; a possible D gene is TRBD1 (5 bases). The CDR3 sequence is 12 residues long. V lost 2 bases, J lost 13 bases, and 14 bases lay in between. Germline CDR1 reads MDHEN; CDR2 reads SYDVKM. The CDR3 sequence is CASSLRQGKWYF. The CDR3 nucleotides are TGTGCCAGCAGTTTACGGCAGGGAAAGTGGTACTTC.

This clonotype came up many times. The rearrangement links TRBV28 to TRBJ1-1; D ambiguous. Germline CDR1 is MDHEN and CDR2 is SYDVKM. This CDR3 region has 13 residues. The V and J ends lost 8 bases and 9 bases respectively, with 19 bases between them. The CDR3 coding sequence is TGTGCCAGCTATTCGCACGGACCTAATAAAGCTTTCTTT. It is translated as CASYSHGPNKAFF.

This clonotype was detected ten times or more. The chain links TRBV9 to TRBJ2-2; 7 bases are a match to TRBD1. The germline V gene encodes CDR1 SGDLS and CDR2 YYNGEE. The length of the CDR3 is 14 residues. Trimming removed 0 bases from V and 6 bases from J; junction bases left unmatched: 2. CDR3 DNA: TGTGCCAGCAGCGTAGCACAGGGGCCCGGGGAGCTGTTTTTT. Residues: CASSVAQGPGELFF.

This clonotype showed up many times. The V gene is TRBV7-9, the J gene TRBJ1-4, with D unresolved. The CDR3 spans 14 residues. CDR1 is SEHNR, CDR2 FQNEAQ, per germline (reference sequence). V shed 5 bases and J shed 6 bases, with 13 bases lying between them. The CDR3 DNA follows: TGTGCCAGCAGCCTTAAAGGAGAACATGAAAAACTGTTTTTT. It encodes CASSLKGEHEKLFF.

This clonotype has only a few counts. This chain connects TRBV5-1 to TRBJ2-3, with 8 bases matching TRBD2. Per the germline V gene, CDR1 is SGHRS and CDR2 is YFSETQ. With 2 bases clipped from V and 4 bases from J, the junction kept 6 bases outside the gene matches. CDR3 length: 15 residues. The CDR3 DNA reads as TGCGCCAGCAGCTTAAGTGCGGGGGGCGCAGATACGCAGTATTTT. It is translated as CASSLSAGGADTQYF.

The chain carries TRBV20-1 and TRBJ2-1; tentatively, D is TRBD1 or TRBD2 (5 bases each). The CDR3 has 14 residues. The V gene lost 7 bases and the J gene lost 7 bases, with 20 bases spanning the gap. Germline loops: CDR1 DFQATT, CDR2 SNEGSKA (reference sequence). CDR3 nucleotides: TGCAGTGAATACAGCCGGGACCCCAGGAATGAGCAGTTCTTC. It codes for CSEYSRDPRNEQFF.

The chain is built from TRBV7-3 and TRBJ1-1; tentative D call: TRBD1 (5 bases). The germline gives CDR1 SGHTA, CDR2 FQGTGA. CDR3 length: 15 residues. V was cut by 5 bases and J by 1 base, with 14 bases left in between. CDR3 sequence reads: CASSARTSRNTEAFF. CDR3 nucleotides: TGTGCCAGCAGCGCCAGGACAAGCAGGAACACTGAAGCTTTCTTT.

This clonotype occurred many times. This CDR3 reads CSVESAGAGEQYF. CDR3 bases: TGCAGCGTTGAATCGGCAGGGGCCGGCGAGCAGTACTTC. The gene calls are TRBV29-1 and TRBJ2-7; TRBD1 is a possible D gene (6 bases). V lost 2 bases, J lost 6 bases, and 14 bases lay in between. This CDR3 spans 13 amino acids. The germline V gene has CDR1 SQVTM and CDR2 ANQGSEA.

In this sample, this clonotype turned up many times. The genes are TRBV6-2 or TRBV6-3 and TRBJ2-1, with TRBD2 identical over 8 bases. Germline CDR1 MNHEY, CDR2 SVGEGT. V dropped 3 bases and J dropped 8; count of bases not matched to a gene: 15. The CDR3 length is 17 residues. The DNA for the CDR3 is TGTGCCAGCAGTTATCGCGGGGGGCGATTAATAGGCGATGAGCAGTTCTTC. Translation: CASSYRGGRLIGDEQFF.

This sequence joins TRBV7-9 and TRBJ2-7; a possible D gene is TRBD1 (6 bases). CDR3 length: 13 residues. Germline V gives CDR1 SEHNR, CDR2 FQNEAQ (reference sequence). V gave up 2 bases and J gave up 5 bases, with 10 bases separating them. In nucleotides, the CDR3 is TGTGCCAGCAGCTTAACAGGGTCCCACGAGCAGTACTTC. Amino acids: CASSLTGSHEQYF.